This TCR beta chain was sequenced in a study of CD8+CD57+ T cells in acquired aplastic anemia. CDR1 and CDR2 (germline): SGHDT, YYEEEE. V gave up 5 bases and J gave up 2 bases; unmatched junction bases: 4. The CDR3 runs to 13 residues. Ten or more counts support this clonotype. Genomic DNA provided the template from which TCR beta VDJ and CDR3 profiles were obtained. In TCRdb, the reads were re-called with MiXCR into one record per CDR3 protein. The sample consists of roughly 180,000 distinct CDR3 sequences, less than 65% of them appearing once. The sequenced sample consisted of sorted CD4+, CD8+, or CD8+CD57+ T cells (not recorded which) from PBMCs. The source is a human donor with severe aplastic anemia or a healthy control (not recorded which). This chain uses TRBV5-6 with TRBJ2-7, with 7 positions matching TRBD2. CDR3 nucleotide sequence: TGTGCCAGCAGTTCGGGGGGACCCTACGAGCAGTACTTC. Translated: CASSSGGPYEQYF.